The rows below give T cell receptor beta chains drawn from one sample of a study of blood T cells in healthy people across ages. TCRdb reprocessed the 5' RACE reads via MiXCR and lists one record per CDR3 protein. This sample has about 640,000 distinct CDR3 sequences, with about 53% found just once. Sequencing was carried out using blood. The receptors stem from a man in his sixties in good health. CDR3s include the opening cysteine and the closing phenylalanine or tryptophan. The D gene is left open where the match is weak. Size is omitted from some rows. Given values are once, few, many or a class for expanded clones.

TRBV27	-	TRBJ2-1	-	CASEKAGPSRGEQFF
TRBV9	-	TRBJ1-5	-	CASSVGPRDQPQHF
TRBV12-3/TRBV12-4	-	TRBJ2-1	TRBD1	CASSLGDRGKVRNEQFF
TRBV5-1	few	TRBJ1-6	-	CASSPAGGSRANSPLHF
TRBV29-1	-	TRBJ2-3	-	CSAGTDTQYF
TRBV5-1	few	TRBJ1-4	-	CASSLGQVGEKLFF
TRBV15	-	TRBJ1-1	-	CATSRDRTRGTEAFF
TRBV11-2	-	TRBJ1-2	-	CASSLDPDNYGYTF
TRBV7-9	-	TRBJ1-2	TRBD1	CASTYQPGQGNSNYGYTF
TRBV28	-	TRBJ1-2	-	CASRPPLDSGYTF
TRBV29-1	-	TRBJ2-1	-	CSVGGPNEQFF
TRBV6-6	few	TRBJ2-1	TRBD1	CASSYPGQGASEQFF
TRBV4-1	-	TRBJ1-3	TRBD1	CASSKGQGGGNTIYF
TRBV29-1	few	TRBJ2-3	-	CSVGRRTDTQYF
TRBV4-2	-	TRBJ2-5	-	CASSQDGARPGDQETQYF
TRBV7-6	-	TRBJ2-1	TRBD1	CASSLSPATGSSYNEQFF
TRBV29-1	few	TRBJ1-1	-	CSVEDPQTEAFF
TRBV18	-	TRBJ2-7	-	CASCPVSTCYEQYF
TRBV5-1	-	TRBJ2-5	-	CASSLSGYRQETQYF
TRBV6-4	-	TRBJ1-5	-	CASSDRAGSAQHF
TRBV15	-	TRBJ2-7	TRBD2	CATSRAGGLISYEQYF
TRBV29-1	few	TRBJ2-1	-	CSVEPDNEQFF
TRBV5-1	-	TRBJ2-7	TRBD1	CASTTYGDSGPYEQYF
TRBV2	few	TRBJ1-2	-	CASLRVYGYTF
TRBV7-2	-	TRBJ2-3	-	CASSPHPGADTQYF
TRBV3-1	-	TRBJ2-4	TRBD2	CASSQTSGAKNIQYF
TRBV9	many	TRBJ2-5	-	CASSPRGVADETQYF
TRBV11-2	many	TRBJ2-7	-	CASSPGTASYEQYF
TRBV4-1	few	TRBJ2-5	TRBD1	CASSHPTGSQETQYF
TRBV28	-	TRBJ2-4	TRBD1	CASSFRDREAKNIQYF
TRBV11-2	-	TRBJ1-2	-	CASSLRHYGYTF
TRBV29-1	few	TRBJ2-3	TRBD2	CSAPLAGRTDTQYF
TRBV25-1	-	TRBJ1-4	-	CASSRGPVGRFDEKLFF
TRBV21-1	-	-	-	CASRGAKAGDAYEQYF
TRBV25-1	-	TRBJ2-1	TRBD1	CATSPGTGAYNEQFF
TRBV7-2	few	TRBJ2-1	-	CASSLGLALNEQFF
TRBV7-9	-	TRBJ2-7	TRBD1	CASSPGQGGKDYEQYF
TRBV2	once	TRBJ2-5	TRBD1	CASSLQGAEETQYF
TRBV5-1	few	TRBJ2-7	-	CASSWGADYEQYF
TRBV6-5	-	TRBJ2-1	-	CASSTTPSYNEQFF
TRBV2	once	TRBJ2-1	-	CASSELSAVNNEQFF
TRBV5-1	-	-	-	CACRLVSSSYEQYF